These 3 T cell receptor beta chains came from one sample sequenced in a study of Ad26.COV2.S vaccination and SARS-CoV-2 variants. Clones were sequenced by immunoSEQ multiplex PCR, and TCRdb holds only the in-frame ones, with some missing. The repertoire holds about 350,000 clones, with roughly 89% as singletons. The treatment is: some 20 received Ad26.COV2.S at low or high dose, single or two shots; several received placebo; per-sample allocation not given. Day 63 after the first vaccine or placebo injection was the time point for sampling. Sequenced here: peripheral blood, sampled in a trial of Ad26.COV2.S vaccine versus placebo. The source is a person aged 18 to 65 who received the Ad26.COV2.S COVID-19 vaccine or a placebo.

The chain combines TRBV5-1 with TRBJ1-2; 8 nucleotides align to TRBD1. The germline gives CDR1 SGHRS, CDR2 YFSETQ. Trimming took 0 bases from V and 14 from J; bases not matched to a gene: 12. This CDR3 comprises 14 residues. The DNA of the CDR3 is TGCGCCAGCAGCTTGGCAGGACAGGGAACCGAGAGGACCTTC. Protein product: CASSLAGQGTERTF.

CDR3 sequence: CASSLAAGTSGGTF. The CDR3 region has the DNA TGTGCCAGCAGCTTAGCAGCCGGGACCTCAGGAGGGACCTTC. The chain recombines TRBV7-9 with TRBJ1-2; the D gene is possibly TRBD1 (5 bases). CDR1 SEHNR and CDR2 FQNEAQ come from the germline V gene (reference sequence). The length of the CDR3 is 14 residues. Trimming took off 0 bases at V and 14 bases at J, with 19 bases between the two ends. The whole variable domain, filled in from reference TRBV7-9 and TRBJ1-2, reads DTGVSQNPRHKITKRGQNVTFRCDPISEHNRLYWYRQTLGQGPEFLTYFQNEAQLEKSRLLSDRFSAERPKGSFSTLEIQRTEQGDSAMYLCASSLAAGTSGGTFGSGTRLTVV.

The CDR3 bases are TGTGCCAGCAGTGAAGGATTCCGGGACACTTATAGCACAGATACGCAGTATTTT. It translates to CASSEGFRDTYSTDTQYF. This sequence joins TRBV2 and TRBJ2-3; tentatively, D is TRBD1 (6 bases). The germline V gene encodes CDR1 SNHLY and CDR2 FYNNEI. Trimming shortened V by 1 base and J by 0 bases, and 17 bases separated the two germline ends. The CDR3 has 18 amino acids.